These T cell receptor beta chains were read from a single sample in a study of OX40 agonist ivuxolimab in advanced cancers. TCRdb's copy holds only in-frame clones and misses some; the assay was immunoSEQ multiplex PCR. The sample carries about 96,000 clones, 70% to 85% recorded once. Sequencing used CD4+ or CD8+ T cells sorted from blood, obtained in a trial of the OX40 agonist ivuxolimab. The receptors were gathered from an adult with an advanced solid tumor such as melanoma, head and neck, liver or kidney cancer. CDR3s include the opening cysteine and the closing phenylalanine or tryptophan. A D gene is named only where the DNA matches it firmly. A row's size may be missing; if present it is once, few, many or a size class.

size	V	D	J	CDR3	DNA
once	TRBV6-5	.	TRBJ2-1	CASSTRRGSYNEQFF	TGTGCCAGCAGTACCCGGAGGGGCTCCTACAATGAGCAGTTCTTC
once	TRBV5-1	.	TRBJ2-5	CASSLGEAQYF	TGCGCCAGCAGCTTGGGAGAGGCCCAGTACTTC
.	TRBV7-8	.	TRBJ2-3	CASSLAPQLTDTQYF	TGTGCCAGCAGCTTAGCCCCCCAATTGACAGATACGCAGTATTTT
.	TRBV9	.	TRBJ2-6	CASSATASGANVLTF	TGTGCCAGCAGCGCAACAGCCTCAGGGGCCAACGTCCTGACTTTC
few	TRBV27	TRBD1	TRBJ1-6	CASSLSPPDRVNSPLHF	TGTGCCAGCAGTTTATCCCCTCCCGACAGGGTTAATTCACCCCTCCACTTT
few	TRBV5-6	TRBD2	TRBJ2-7	CASSPSGTYEQYF	TGTGCCAGCAGTCCTAGCGGCACCTACGAGCAGTACTTC
.	TRBV7-9	TRBD1	TRBJ2-7	CASTSPGQGVYEQYF	TGTGCCAGCACCTCCCCGGGACAGGGGGTCTACGAGCAGTACTTC
.	TRBV5-1	.	TRBJ1-2	CASSLAVTGPADYGYTF	TGCGCCAGCAGCTTGGCCGTTACGGGCCCTGCGGACTATGGCTACACCTTC
.	TRBV6-4	.	TRBJ2-2	CASSDSGTGELFF	TGTGCCAGCAGTGACTCGGGCACCGGGGAGCTGTTTTTT
.	TRBV7-2	TRBD2	TRBJ2-2	CASRSRAAGGSTGELFF	TGTGCCAGCAGATCTAGGGCAGCGGGGGGCAGCACCGGGGAGCTGTTTTTT
.	TRBV10-3	.	TRBJ2-7	CAISDKGLLNEQYF	TGTGCCATCAGTGACAAGGGTTTATTGAACGAGCAGTACTTC
.	TRBV18	TRBD2	TRBJ2-3	CASSSSLSGSGTDTQYF	TGTGCCAGCTCATCTAGCCTTAGCGGGAGCGGAACAGATACGCAGTATTTT
.	TRBV7-9	.	TRBJ1-2	CASSLVVGRNYGYTF	TGTGCCAGCAGCTTAGTAGTGGGAAGAAACTATGGCTACACCTTC
.	TRBV5-1	TRBD2	TRBJ2-7	CASSAGLAGVGYEQYF	TGCGCCAGCAGCGCGGGACTAGCGGGAGTCGGCTACGAGCAGTACTTC
.	TRBV18	TRBD1	TRBJ1-3	CASSPLSRGQGNTIYF	TGTGCCAGCTCACCACTTTCCAGGGGGCAAGGAAACACCATATATTTT
once	TRBV30	.	TRBJ2-7	CACTGRAYEQYF	TGTGCCTGTACAGGGAGAGCCTACGAGCAGTACTTC
.	TRBV18	.	TRBJ1-1	CASSPVRNTEAFF	TGTGCCAGCTCACCAGTACGGAACACTGAAGCTTTCTTT
.	TRBV5-1	TRBD1	TRBJ1-1	CASSVQGDRGTEAFF	TGCGCCAGCAGCGTCCAGGGGGATAGGGGCACTGAAGCTTTCTTT
.	TRBV29-1	.	TRBJ1-1	CSVEEWNTEAFF	TGCAGCGTTGAAGAATGGAACACTGAAGCTTTCTTT
few	TRBV4-1	.	TRBJ1-5	CASSQDRAGNNQPQHF	TGCGCCAGCAGCCAAGACAGAGCAGGGAACAATCAGCCCCAGCATTTT
.	TRBV2	.	TRBJ2-3	CASKSTGTDTQYF	TGTGCCAGCAAATCTACAGGGACAGATACGCAGTATTTT
.	TRBV18	.	TRBJ1-3	CASSPTDWTKGRNTIYF	TGTGCCAGCTCACCAACTGACTGGACAAAGGGGAGAAACACCATATATTTT
.	TRBV7-2	.	TRBJ2-3	CASSLDELVGGTQYF	TGTGCCAGCAGCTTAGACGAGCTAGTTGGAGGCACGCAGTATTTT
once	TRBV13	TRBD1	TRBJ2-2	CASSSTGGITGELFF	TGTGCCAGCAGCTCGACAGGGGGAATCACCGGGGAGCTGTTTTTT